The 15 T cell receptor beta chains reported below all come from one sample, sequenced in a study of a mutant IDH1 vaccine in newly diagnosed glioma. Time point: baseline, week 1 (first vaccination visit). Documented treatment: pre-vaccination baseline after standard-of-care therapy. TCRdb's copy holds only in-frame clones and misses some; the assay was immunoSEQ multiplex PCR. The sample shows approximately 70,000 clones, around 74% of them seen only once. Sequencing was performed on PBMCs, taken from a glioma patient treated with radiotherapy, temozolomide or both. The source of these receptors is a man in his forties or fifties with glioma.

This clone was counted a single time. The chain employs TRBV19 and TRBJ1-2; D is unclear. Germline loops: CDR1 LNHDA, CDR2 SQIVND (reference sequence). V lost 1 base and J lost 8, with 11 bases in between. The CDR3 is 13 amino acids. Here the CDR3 reads CASSIGDGGGYTF. CDR3 coding DNA: TGTGCCAGTAGTATAGGAGACGGTGGAGGCTACACCTTC. Drawing the rest from reference TRBV19 and TRBJ1-2, the complete variable domain is DGGITQSPKYLFRKEGQNVTLSCEQNLNHDAMYWYRQDPGQGLRLIYYSQIVNDFQKGDIAEGYSVSREKKESFPLTVTSAQKNPTAFYLCASSIGDGGGYTFGSGTRLTVV.

The chain links TRBV14 to TRBJ2-5; D gene unclear. Germline CDR1 reads SGHDN; CDR2 reads FVKESK. Trimming took off 4 bases at V and 4 bases at J, with 13 bases between the two ends. The length of the CDR3 is 14 residues. CDR3 sequence: CASSPRTNGETQYF. CDR3 sequence (DNA): TGTGCCAGCAGCCCCCGGACCAACGGAGAGACCCAGTACTTC.

This clone was counted between two and nine times. The chain combines TRBV7-9 with TRBJ1-6; 10 bases agree with TRBD1. From germline, CDR1 is SEHNR and CDR2 FQNEAQ (reference sequence). Germline trimming cut 3 bases from V and 5 bases from J; bases unmatched to any gene: 4. This CDR3 is built from 16 residues. The CDR3 region has the DNA TGTGCCAGCAGCTTGGGACAGGGGCCCAATAATTCACCCCTCCACTTT. Translating it yields CASSLGQGPNNSPLHF.

The chain couples TRBV5-6 to TRBJ2-7; 7 bases line up with TRBD1. CDR3 length: 13 residues. Trimming removed 10 bases from V and 4 bases from J; junction bases left unmatched: 11. Germline V gives CDR1 SGHDT, CDR2 YYEEEE. This CDR3 is CAAGTVGKYEQYF. Written as DNA, the CDR3 is TGTGCCGCCGGGACAGTCGGTAAATACGAGCAGTACTTC.

V usage is TRBV28 and J usage is TRBJ1-4; D remains unclear. From germline, CDR1 is MDHEN and CDR2 SYDVKM. This CDR3 has 13 amino acids. V lost 7 bases and J lost 5, with 11 bases in between. CDR3 loop: CASKIGLNEKLFF. In DNA form, the CDR3 reads TGTGCCAGCAAAATCGGACTGAATGAAAAACTGTTTTTT.

CDR3 sequence: CASSLGAGDSSYEQYF. CDR3 sequence (DNA): TGTGCCAGCAGCTTAGGCGCGGGGGATTCCTCCTACGAGCAGTACTTC. V usage is TRBV7-2 and J usage is TRBJ2-7; 7 positions match TRBD2. Trimming took 1 base from V and 0 from J; bases not matched to a gene: 6. CDR1 is SGHTA and CDR2 is FQGNSA in the germline V gene. This CDR3 comprises 16 residues.

The rearrangement uses TRBV9 and TRBJ2-1; perhaps D is TRBD1 or TRBD2 (5 bases each). This CDR3 spans 14 amino acids. From germline, CDR1 is SGDLS and CDR2 YYNGEE. Trimming shortened V by 4 bases and J by 5 bases, and 13 bases separated the two germline ends. The CDR3 DNA is TGTGCCAGCAGCTATTCGGGGCGGGACAATGAGCAGTTCTTC. It yields the protein CASSYSGRDNEQFF.

The rearrangement joins TRBV7-2 to TRBJ2-6, with TRBD1 matching 8 bases. V dropped 1 base and J dropped 0; count of bases not matched to a gene: 2. The CDR3 has 17 amino acids. Per germline, CDR1 SGHTA and CDR2 FQGNSA. The CDR3 here is CASSLGTGSSGANVLTF. CDR3 DNA sequence: TGTGCCAGCAGCTTAGGGACAGGGAGCTCTGGGGCCAACGTCCTGACTTTC.

The CDR3 nucleotides are TGTGCCAGCAGCAAGGGAGTGAGCAATCAGCCCCAGCATTTT. Translation gives CASSKGVSNQPQHF. The J gene is TRBJ1-5, the V gene TRBV7-9, with no clear D. V was cut by 5 bases and J by 1 base, with 9 bases left in between. The CDR3 is 14 amino acids. Germline assignment: CDR1 SEHNR and CDR2 FQNEAQ (reference sequence).

The V gene is TRBV10-3, the J gene TRBJ1-2; D perhaps matches TRBD1 (5 bases). This CDR3 comprises 16 residues. Germline CDR1 is ENHRY and CDR2 is SYGVKD. V was pared by 3 bases and J by 7 bases, with 21 bases between. The CDR3 DNA is TGTGCCATCAGTGACCGTTCAGGCAGGGCGGGAATTGGCTACACCTTC. Translating it yields CAISDRSGRAGIGYTF.

The J gene is TRBJ2-1, the V gene TRBV7-9, with D unresolved. Trimming cost V 1 base and J 6 bases, with 10 bases left between them. The germline V gene has CDR1 SEHNR and CDR2 FQNEAQ (reference sequence). This CDR3 is 14 amino acids long. The CDR3 bases are TGTGCCAGCAGCTTAGGGGGTGAAGGCAATGAGCAGTTCTTC. It yields the protein CASSLGGEGNEQFF.

This clone was seen a few times. V usage is TRBV27 and J usage is TRBJ1-1; tentatively, D is TRBD1 (6 bases). The V and J ends lost 5 bases and 5 bases respectively, with 12 bases between them. This CDR3 is 13 amino acids long. Germline V lookup: CDR1 MNHEY, CDR2 SMNVEV (reference sequence). The CDR3 nucleotides are TGTGCCAGCAGTCGGCAGGGGCGGACTGAAGCTTTCTTT. Its protein product is CASSRQGRTEAFF.

The table lists this clone with many counts. The chain joins TRBV27 to TRBJ2-3, with 8 bases aligning to TRBD2. This CDR3 region has 17 residues. J was trimmed by 2 bases and V by 5 bases; bases with no gene match: 12. CDR1 is MNHEY, CDR2 SMNVEV, per germline (reference sequence). The CDR3 DNA follows: TGTGCCAGCAGTCCCCGGGGGGGGCGGGAGGACACAGATACGCAGTATTTT. Translation: CASSPRGGREDTDTQYF.

The chain joins TRBV29-1 to TRBJ2-7; D might be TRBD1 (5 bases). The CDR3 totals 11 residues. V gave up 6 bases and J gave up 7 bases, with 13 bases separating them. Germline V gene data show CDR1 as SQVTM and CDR2 as ANQGSEA. CDR3 residues: CSVRKQAEQYF. The CDR3 DNA follows: TGCAGCGTAAGGAAACAGGCGGAGCAGTACTTC.

The count of this clone is one. Other DNA sequences in this specimen translate into the identical CDR3. The chain recombines TRBV20-1 with TRBJ1-1; D is uncertain. Trimming cost V 3 bases and J 4 bases, with 6 bases left between them. This CDR3 spans 11 amino acids. The V gene's germline CDR1 is DFQATT and CDR2 SNEGSKA (reference sequence). The CDR3 bases are TGCAGTGCTAGGGGCGGCACTGAAGCTTTCTTT. This gives the protein CSARGGTEAFF.